The 14 T cell receptor beta chains below come from one sample, sequenced in a study of T cell changes during pregnancy in multiple sclerosis. Sequencing used immunoSEQ multiplex PCR; TCRdb keeps in-frame clones, though not all of them. The sample lists 75,000 to 95,000 clones; 93% were seen once. This specimen was peripheral blood, taken in the second trimester of pregnancy. The receptors were sampled from a female donor with multiple sclerosis, enrolled in a pregnancy study.

This chain links TRBV5-6 with TRBJ1-6, with 7 bases identical to TRBD1. V dropped 5 bases and J dropped 3; count of bases not matched to a gene: 8. Germline assignment: CDR1 SGHDT and CDR2 YYEEEE. This CDR3 has 16 amino acids. This chain's CDR3 is CASSETGEDYNSPLHF. DNA of the CDR3: TGTGCCAGCAGTGAAACAGGGGAAGACTATAATTCACCCCTCCACTTT.

The J gene is TRBJ2-3, the V gene TRBV9; the match to TRBD1 covers 7 bases. Trimming took 2 bases from V and 3 from J; bases not matched to a gene: 9. The germline CDR1 and CDR2 sequences are SGDLS and YYNGEE. The CDR3 consists of 16 residues. CDR3 sequence reads: CASSVSGQRRTDTQYF. The DNA of the CDR3 is TGTGCCAGCAGCGTCTCGGGACAGAGAAGGACAGATACGCAGTATTTT.

This clone has more than one count but fewer than ten. The chain uses TRBV25-1 and TRBJ1-4, with 9 bases lining up with TRBD1. Germline CDR1 MGHDK, CDR2 SYGVNS. The length of the CDR3 is 14 residues. Trimming removed 9 bases from V and 5 bases from J; junction bases left unmatched: 7. The CDR3 bases are TGTGCCAGAAGGAGAGGGACAGGGAATGAAAAACTGTTTTTT. This gives the protein CARRRGTGNEKLFF. The entire variable domain, with the rest obtained from reference TRBV25-1 and TRBJ1-4, is as follows: EADIYQTPRYLVIGTGKKITLECSQTMGHDKMYWYQQDPGMELHLIHYSYGVNSTEKGDLSSESTVSRIRTEHFPLTLESARPSHTSQYLCARRRGTGNEKLFFGSGTQLSVL.

The chain couples TRBV7-9 to TRBJ2-1, with TRBD1 as a possible D gene (5 bases). Trimming removed 5 bases at V and 4 bases at J, with 9 bases between. The CDR3 is 13 residues long. Germline loops: CDR1 SEHNR, CDR2 FQNEAQ (reference sequence). The CDR3 sequence is CASSVRQYNEQFF. The CDR3 DNA sequence: TGTGCCAGCAGCGTTCGACAGTACAATGAGCAGTTCTTC.

The J gene is TRBJ2-1, the V gene TRBV7-2, with 9 bases that match TRBD2. There are 15 residues in the CDR3. Germline CDR1 and CDR2: SGHTA and FQGNSA. Trimming cost V 3 bases and J 4 bases; bases outside gene matches: 4. The CDR3 here is CASSFIAGEYNEQFF. Written as DNA, the CDR3 is TGTGCCAGCAGCTTTATAGCGGGGGAGTACAATGAGCAGTTCTTC.

The chain recombines TRBV9 with TRBJ2-5; perhaps TRBD2 as D (7 bases). Trimming shortened V by 6 bases and J by 2 bases, and 20 bases separated the two germline ends. Looked up from germline, CDR1 is SGDLS and CDR2 is YYNGEE. This CDR3 has 16 amino acids. This chain's CDR3 is CASNTGGQGTQETQYF. In nucleotides, the CDR3 is TGTGCCAGCAACACGGGGGGCCAAGGGACTCAAGAGACCCAGTACTTC.

As for this clone: Its ends do not fully match the called genes, so a read error is possible. The CDR3 coding sequence is TGTGCCAGCAGCCTAGGTCGGAGTACACACACAGATACGCAGTATTTT. Translated: CASSLGRSTHTDTQYF. The genes are TRBV13 and TRBJ2-3; D gene unclear. The CDR3 extends over 16 amino acids. The germline CDR1 and CDR2 sequences are PRHDT and FYEKMQ (reference sequence).

V gene TRBV7-9 combines with J gene TRBJ1-4, with D possibly being TRBD1 (6 bases). The CDR3 totals 19 residues. CDR1 SEHNR and CDR2 FQNEAQ come from the germline V gene (reference sequence). V was shortened by 3 bases and J by 5 bases, with 25 bases between the two germline ends. The CDR3 protein is CASSLPPASTGRRNEKLFF. The CDR3 bases are TGTGCCAGCAGCTTGCCCCCGGCCTCAACAGGGCGAAGGAATGAAAAACTGTTTTTT. The complete variable domain, with remaining parts taken from reference TRBV7-9 and TRBJ1-4, reads DTGVSQNPRHKITKRGQNVTFRCDPISEHNRLYWYRQTLGQGPEFLTYFQNEAQLEKSRLLSDRFSAERPKGSFSTLEIQRTEQGDSAMYLCASSLPPASTGRRNEKLFFGSGTQLSVL.

The chain joins TRBV19 to TRBJ2-5; D gene unclear. The CDR3 has 13 residues. The germline CDR1 and CDR2 sequences are LNHDA and SQIVND (reference sequence). V was trimmed by 2 bases and J by 1 base, leaving 5 bases between them. In DNA, the CDR3 is TGTGCCAGTAGTATATCGGTCCAAGAGACCCAGTACTTC. This gives the protein CASSISVQETQYF.

The V and J genes are TRBV5-5 and TRBJ2-3, with a tentative D call TRBD1 (6 bases). The V gene's germline CDR1 is SGHKS and CDR2 YYEKEE (reference sequence). CDR3 length: 14 amino acids. Trimming pared 1 base from V and 4 bases from J, leaving 10 bases between. CDR3 loop: CASSLPQGSDTQYF. CDR3 in DNA: TGTGCCAGCAGCTTGCCCCAGGGGTCAGATACGCAGTATTTT.

The chain uses TRBV9 and TRBJ2-1, with D perhaps matching TRBD2 (6 bases). CDR1 is SGDLS and CDR2 is YYNGEE in the germline V gene. The CDR3 runs 13 residues. The germline V and J ends were trimmed by 5 bases and 6 bases, with 12 bases remaining between them. The CDR3 DNA reads TGTGCCAGCAGTCGGGACTCGGTCAATGAGCAGTTCTTC. This gives the protein CASSRDSVNEQFF.

V is TRBV18 and J is TRBJ2-5; 9 nucleotides match TRBD1. Germline V gene sequence: CDR1 KGHSH, CDR2 LQKENI. V lost 3 bases, J lost 7 bases, and 9 bases stayed unmatched. This CDR3 comprises 15 residues. The CDR3 DNA is TGTGCCAGCTCACCCGAGGGACAGGGCCATCCGACCCAGTACTTC. Its translation: CASSPEGQGHPTQYF.

The chain has TRBV18 and TRBJ2-5; TRBD1 is a possible D gene (6 bases). The V gene lost 2 bases and the J gene lost 5 bases, with 9 bases spanning the gap. Germline assignment: CDR1 KGHSH and CDR2 LQKENI. The CDR3 consists of 13 residues. CDR3 residues: CASSPGQKETQYF. CDR3 DNA: TGTGCCAGCTCACCAGGACAGAAGGAGACCCAGTACTTC.

The rearrangement links TRBV9 to TRBJ1-1; D unclear. The CDR3 extends over 15 amino acids. The V gene lost 4 bases and the J gene lost 8 bases, with 21 bases spanning the gap. Germline values: CDR1 SGDLS, CDR2 YYNGEE. The CDR3 here is CASSPDSSLPAEAFF. The CDR3 DNA is TGTGCCAGCAGCCCTGACTCCTCCCTCCCGGCCGAAGCTTTCTTT.